The 7 T cell receptor beta chains given below trace back to one sample, sequenced in a study of CD8 T cells in ankylosing spondylitis. TCRdb reanalysed the 5' RACE reads using MiXCR and keeps one entry per CDR3 protein. This table has 40,000 to 50,000 distinct CDR3 sequences, over 3.5% appearing once. The sequenced sample consisted of blood, either unsorted or a sorted T cell fraction (not recorded which). All receptors derive from a female donor with ankylosing spondylitis or in good health (not recorded which).

This clonotype appeared many times. V usage is TRBV9 and J usage is TRBJ2-7; possibly TRBD1 or TRBD2 for D (5 bases each). This CDR3 is 14 amino acids long. Germline CDR1 is SGDLS and CDR2 is YYNGEE. The V end lost 0 bases, the J end lost 0 bases, and 7 bases lay between the germline ends. CDR3 sequence: CASSVEGSSYEQYF. Written as DNA, the CDR3 is TGTGCCAGCAGCGTAGAGGGGAGCTCCTACGAGCAGTACTTC.

This clonotype was seen at least ten times. The chain is built from TRBV9 and TRBJ2-3; 10 bases match TRBD2. CDR1 SGDLS and CDR2 YYNGEE come from the germline V gene. The trim removed 2 bases at V and 4 bases at J, leaving 4 bases unmatched. This CDR3 is built from 15 residues. Written as DNA, the CDR3 is TGTGCCAGCAGCGTTAGCGGGGGGACATCAGATACGCAGTATTTT. Translated, it gives CASSVSGGTSDTQYF.

In its sample, this clonotype is medium-sized. The DNA of the CDR3 is TGTGCCAGCAGCCCATCGACAGGCCCGTCAAAACTGTTTTTT. Translating it yields CASSPSTGPSKLFF. This chain connects TRBV9 to TRBJ1-4; D is possibly TRBD1 (6 bases). This CDR3 is built from 14 residues. Germline lookup yields CDR1 SGDLS and CDR2 YYNGEE. V lost 4 bases to trimming and J lost 10 bases, with 17 bases between them. The whole variable domain, filled in from reference TRBV9 and TRBJ1-4, reads DSGVTQTPKHLITATGQRVTLRCSPRSGDLSVYWYQQSLDQGLQFLIQYYNGEERAKGNILERFSAQQFPDLHSELNLSSLELGDSALYFCASSPSTGPSKLFFGSGTQLSVL.

This clonotype was seen a handful of times. The chain links TRBV9 to TRBJ2-5, with 14 bases lining up with TRBD2. The germline gives CDR1 SGDLS, CDR2 YYNGEE. The V and J ends lost 4 bases and 3 bases, in that order; junction bases with no gene match: 8. The CDR3 extends over 17 amino acids. CDR3 in amino acids: CASSPGTSGGLEETQYF. In DNA, the CDR3 is TGTGCCAGCAGCCCTGGGACTAGCGGGGGCCTCGAAGAGACCCAGTACTTC.

This clonotype came up many times. The chain combines TRBV21-1 with TRBJ2-4. TRBV21-1 is a pseudogene segment. This CDR3 comprises 15 residues. The CDR3 DNA reads TGTGCCAGCAGCAAAAACCGAAGGGCCAAAAACATTCAGTACTTC. This gives the protein CASSKNRRAKNIQYF.

In its sample, this clonotype was seen many times. The CDR3 reads CASSVVGGSTGELFF. In DNA, the CDR3 is TGTGCCAGCAGCGTAGTGGGGGGTTCGACCGGGGAGCTGTTTTTT. This rearrangement joins TRBV9 to TRBJ2-2, with D perhaps TRBD2 (6 bases). Germline V CDR1 and CDR2: SGDLS, YYNGEE. V gave up 0 bases and J gave up 5 bases, with 11 bases separating them. The CDR3 runs 15 residues.

This clonotype was recorded a few times. The rearrangement uses TRBV9 and TRBJ2-7, with D maybe TRBD2 (7 bases). Germline V gene sequence: CDR1 SGDLS, CDR2 YYNGEE. The V gene lost 0 bases and the J gene lost 6 bases, with 13 bases spanning the gap. This CDR3 comprises 14 residues. The chain's CDR3 is CASSVDPGGAEQYF. The CDR3 DNA reads as TGTGCCAGCAGCGTAGATCCTGGGGGGGCCGAGCAGTACTTC.